The clone carrying this T cell receptor beta chain showed up just a few times. Its target is not known. This entry is derived from a study of T cell repertoires in cytomegalovirus infection. The germline V gene has CDR1 MNHNS and CDR2 SASEGT. The length of the CDR3 is 16 residues. The trim removed 3 bases at V and 7 bases at J, leaving 7 bases unmatched. Each CDR3 protein is one row after TCRdb ran MiXCR on the reads. The sample includes around 710,000 distinct CDR3 sequences, 25% to 35% of them seen just once. This sequence joins TRBV6-1 and TRBJ2-1; 12 nucleotides agree with TRBD2. This sequence originates from a human donor in good health (CMV status not recorded). Some clones in this sample may be carry-over from other donors' samples. Source: cultured CD8+ T cells from PBMCs, taken from culture after CMV antigen stimulation. The CDR3 region is CASSEASGGAVNEQFF. The CDR3 nucleotides read TGTGCCAGCAGTGAGGCTAGCGGGGGGGCTGTGAATGAGCAGTTCTTC.